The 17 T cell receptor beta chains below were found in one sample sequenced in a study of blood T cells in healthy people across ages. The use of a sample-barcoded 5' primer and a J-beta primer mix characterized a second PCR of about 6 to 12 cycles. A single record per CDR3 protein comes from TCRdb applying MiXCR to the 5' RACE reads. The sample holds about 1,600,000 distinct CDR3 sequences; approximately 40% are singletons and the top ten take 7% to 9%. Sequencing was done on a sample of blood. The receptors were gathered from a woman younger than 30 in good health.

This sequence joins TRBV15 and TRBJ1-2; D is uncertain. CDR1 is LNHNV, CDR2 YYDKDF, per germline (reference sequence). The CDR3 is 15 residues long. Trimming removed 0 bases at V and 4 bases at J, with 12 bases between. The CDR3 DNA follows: TGTGCCACCAGCAGAGATAGGCCGTCGGCCTATGGCTACACCTTC. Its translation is CATSRDRPSAYGYTF.

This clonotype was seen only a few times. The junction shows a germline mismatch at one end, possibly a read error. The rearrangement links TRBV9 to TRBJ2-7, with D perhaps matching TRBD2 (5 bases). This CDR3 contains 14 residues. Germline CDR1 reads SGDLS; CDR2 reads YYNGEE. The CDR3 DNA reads TGTGCTAGCAGCGGCGGTCCGGTCACCTACGAGCAGTACTTC. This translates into CASSGGPVTYEQYF.

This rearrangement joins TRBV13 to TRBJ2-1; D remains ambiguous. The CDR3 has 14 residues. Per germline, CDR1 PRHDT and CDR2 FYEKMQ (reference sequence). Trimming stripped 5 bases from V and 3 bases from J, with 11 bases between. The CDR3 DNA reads TGTGCCAGCAGCGGATGGACCAGCTACAATGAGCAGTTCTTC. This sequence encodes CASSGWTSYNEQFF.

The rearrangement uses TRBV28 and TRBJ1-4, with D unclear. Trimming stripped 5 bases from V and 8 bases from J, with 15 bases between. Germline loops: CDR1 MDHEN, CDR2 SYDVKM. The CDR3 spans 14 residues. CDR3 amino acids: CASSPNPMGEKLFF. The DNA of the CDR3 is TGTGCCAGCAGTCCAAACCCCATGGGGGAAAAACTGTTTTTT.

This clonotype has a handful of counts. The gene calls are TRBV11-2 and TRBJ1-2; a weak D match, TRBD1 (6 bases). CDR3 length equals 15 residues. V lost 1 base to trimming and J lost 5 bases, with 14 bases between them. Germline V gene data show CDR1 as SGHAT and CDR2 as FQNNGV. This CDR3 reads CASSLGQGTIYGYTF. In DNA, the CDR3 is TGTGCCAGCAGCTTAGGGCAGGGGACGATATATGGCTACACCTTC.

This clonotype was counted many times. The CDR3 is CASSLAGQGQETQYF. DNA of the CDR3: TGCGCCAGCAGCTTGGCCGGACAGGGCCAAGAGACCCAGTACTTC. The rearrangement joins TRBV5-1 to TRBJ2-5; 8 nucleotides match TRBD1. The trim removed 0 bases at V and 1 base at J, leaving 2 bases unmatched. Germline lookup yields CDR1 SGHRS and CDR2 YFSETQ. CDR3 length: 15 amino acids.

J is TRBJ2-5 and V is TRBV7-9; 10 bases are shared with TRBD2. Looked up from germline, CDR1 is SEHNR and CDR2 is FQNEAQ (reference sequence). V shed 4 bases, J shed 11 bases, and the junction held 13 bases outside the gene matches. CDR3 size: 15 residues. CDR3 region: CASSSSGGAFNEQYF. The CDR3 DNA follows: TGTGCCAGCAGCTCCAGCGGGGGGGCCTTCAATGAGCAGTACTTC.

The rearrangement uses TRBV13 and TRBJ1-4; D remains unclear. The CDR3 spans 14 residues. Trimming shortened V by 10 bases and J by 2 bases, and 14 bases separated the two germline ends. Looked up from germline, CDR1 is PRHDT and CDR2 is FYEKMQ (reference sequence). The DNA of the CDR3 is TGTGCCACTGGGAAATATTTCACTAATGAAAAACTGTTTTTT. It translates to CATGKYFTNEKLFF.

The CDR3: CASSPARASGGPSTDTQYF. In DNA, the CDR3 is TGTGCCAGCAGCCCCGCCCGGGCTAGCGGGGGCCCTAGCACAGATACGCAGTATTTT. The chain uses TRBV7-2 and TRBJ2-3; 10 bases line up with TRBD2. Per germline, CDR1 SGHTA and CDR2 FQGNSA. The CDR3 has 19 residues. V gave up 5 bases and J gave up 0 bases; unmatched junction bases: 14.

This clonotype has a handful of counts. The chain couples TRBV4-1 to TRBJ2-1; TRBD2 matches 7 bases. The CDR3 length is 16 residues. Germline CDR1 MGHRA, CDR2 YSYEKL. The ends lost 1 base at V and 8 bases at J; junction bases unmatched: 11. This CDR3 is CASSQGRGLVGDEQFF. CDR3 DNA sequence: TGCGCCAGCAGCCAAGGCCGTGGACTAGTAGGTGATGAGCAGTTCTTC.

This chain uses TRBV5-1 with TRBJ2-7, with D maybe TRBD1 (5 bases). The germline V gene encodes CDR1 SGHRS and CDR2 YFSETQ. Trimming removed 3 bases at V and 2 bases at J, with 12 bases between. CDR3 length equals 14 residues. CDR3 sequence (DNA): TGCGCCAGCAGCTCGACCCTAGGGGCCTACGAGCAGTACTTC. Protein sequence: CASSSTLGAYEQYF.

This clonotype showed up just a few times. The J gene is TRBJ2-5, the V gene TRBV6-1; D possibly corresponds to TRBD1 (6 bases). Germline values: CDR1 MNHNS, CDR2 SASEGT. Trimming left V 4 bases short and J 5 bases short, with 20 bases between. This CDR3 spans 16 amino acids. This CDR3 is CASSVGAGIGRETQYF. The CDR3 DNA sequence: TGTGCCAGCAGTGTGGGGGCGGGTATCGGTCGGGAGACCCAGTACTTC.

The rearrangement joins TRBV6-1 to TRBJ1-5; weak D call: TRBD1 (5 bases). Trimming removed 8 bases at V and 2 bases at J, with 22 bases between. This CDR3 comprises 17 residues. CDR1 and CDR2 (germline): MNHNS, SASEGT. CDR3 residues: CASRIDRWLEGNQPQHF. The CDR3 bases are TGTGCCAGCCGAATTGACAGATGGCTAGAAGGCAATCAGCCCCAGCATTTT.

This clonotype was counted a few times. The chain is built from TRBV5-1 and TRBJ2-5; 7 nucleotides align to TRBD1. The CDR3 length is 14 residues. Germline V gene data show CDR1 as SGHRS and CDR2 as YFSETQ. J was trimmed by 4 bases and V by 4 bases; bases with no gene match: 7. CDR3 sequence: CASSRDSKGETQYF. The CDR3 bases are TGCGCCAGCAGCAGGGACAGTAAGGGAGAGACCCAGTACTTC. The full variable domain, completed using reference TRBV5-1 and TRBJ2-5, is KAGVTQTPRYLIKTRGQQVTLSCSPISGHRSVSWYQQTPGQGLQFLFEYFSETQRNKGNFPGRFSGRQFSNSRSEMNVSTLELGDSALYLCASSRDSKGETQYFGPGTRLLVL.

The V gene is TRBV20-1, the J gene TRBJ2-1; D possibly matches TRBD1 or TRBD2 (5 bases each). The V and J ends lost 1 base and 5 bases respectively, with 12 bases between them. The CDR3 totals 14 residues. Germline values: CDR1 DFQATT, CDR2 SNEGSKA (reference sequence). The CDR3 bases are TGCAGTGCTAGAGTGGCAGGGACCCACAATGAGCAGTTCTTC. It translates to CSARVAGTHNEQFF.

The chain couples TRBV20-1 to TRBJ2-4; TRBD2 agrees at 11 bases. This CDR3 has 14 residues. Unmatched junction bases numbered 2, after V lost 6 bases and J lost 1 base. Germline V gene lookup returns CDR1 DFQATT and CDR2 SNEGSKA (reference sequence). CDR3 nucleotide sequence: TGCAGTGCCAGACTAGCGGGGGCCAAAAACATTCAGTACTTC. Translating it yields CSARLAGAKNIQYF.

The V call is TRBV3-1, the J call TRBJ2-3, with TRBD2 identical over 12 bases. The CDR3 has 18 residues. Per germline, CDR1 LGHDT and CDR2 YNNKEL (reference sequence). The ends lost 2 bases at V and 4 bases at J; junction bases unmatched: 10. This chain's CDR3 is CASSQRVSSGRVSDTQYF. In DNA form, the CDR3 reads TGTGCCAGCAGCCAAAGAGTGTCTAGCGGGAGGGTATCAGATACGCAGTATTTT.